These T cell receptor beta chains were read from a single sample in a study of blood T cell repertoires in COVID-19. Sequencing used immunoSEQ multiplex PCR; TCRdb keeps in-frame clones, though not all of them. Of about 210,000 clones listed, around 83% are singletons. What was sequenced was peripheral blood. Receptors were obtained from a middle-aged man who had recovered from COVID-19. CDR3s include the opening cysteine and the closing phenylalanine or tryptophan. The order of the fields is CDR3 protein, CDR3 DNA, J gene, D gene, clone size, V gene. The D gene is left open where the match is weak. The size field is filled for only some rows; it gives once, few, many or a size class.

CASSSPSGRAGTQYF	TGCGCCAGCAGCTCCCCGAGCGGGAGGGCCGGTACGCAGTATTTT	TRBJ2-3	TRBD2	.	TRBV4-3
CASSSWTSRLGVF	TGTGCCAGCAGCTCGTGGACTAGCAGACTGGGGGTCTTC	TRBJ2-1	TRBD2	few	TRBV7-2
CASSEGPRNYGYTF	TGTGCCAGCAGTGAAGGACCGAGGAACTATGGCTACACCTTC	TRBJ1-2	.	.	TRBV2
CASSSGGQAPGPYGYTF	TGCGCCAGCAGCTCGGGGGGACAGGCCCCGGGACCCTATGGCTACACCTTC	TRBJ1-2	TRBD1	few	TRBV5-1
CAWSTDRGLEAFF	TGTGCCTGGAGTACGGACAGGGGCCTTGAAGCTTTCTTT	TRBJ1-1	TRBD1	.	TRBV30
CASSNKGQGVVGRETQYF	TGCGCCAGCAGCAATAAGGGACAGGGGGTTGTAGGTAGAGAGACCCAGTACTTC	TRBJ2-5	TRBD1	few	TRBV5-1
CASSQEGGIGEQFF	TGCGCCAGCAGCCAAGAGGGAGGAATCGGTGAGCAGTTCTTC	TRBJ2-1	.	.	TRBV4-3
CASGKGQAQETQYF	TGTGCTAGTGGAAAAGGACAGGCCCAAGAGACCCAGTACTTC	TRBJ2-5	TRBD1	.	TRBV12-5
CASSYSAGHNYGYTF	TGTGCCAGCAGTTACTCGGCAGGGCATAACTATGGCTACACCTTC	TRBJ1-2	.	.	TRBV6-5
CASSFTAGELFF	TGTGCCAGCAGTTTCACTGCCGGGGAGCTGTTTTTT	TRBJ2-2	.	.	TRBV12-3/TRBV12-4
CAWSQTGTGVGYTF	TGTGCCTGGAGCCAAACCGGGACAGGGGTTGGCTACACCTTC	TRBJ1-2	TRBD1	once	TRBV30
CASSLTQGPFHEQYF	TGTGCCAGCAGCTTAACCCAGGGTCCGTTCCACGAGCAGTACTTC	TRBJ2-7	.	.	TRBV11-3
CAISPLAGDTGELFF	TGTGCCATCAGCCCACTAGCGGGGGACACCGGGGAGCTGTTTTTT	TRBJ2-2	TRBD2	.	TRBV10-3
CASSSLYSNQPQHF	TGTGCCAGCAGCTCTCTCTATAGCAATCAGCCCCAGCATTTT	TRBJ1-5	.	.	TRBV7-8
CSVNLQTGTYLNYGYTF	TGCAGCGTGAACCTACAGACAGGGACTTATCTTAACTATGGCTACACCTTC	TRBJ1-2	TRBD1	.	TRBV29-1
CASSFSGAYNEQFF	TGTGCCAGCAGCTTTAGCGGGGCATACAATGAGCAGTTCTTC	TRBJ2-1	TRBD2	.	TRBV7-2
CASSLRGRESGYTF	TGCGCCAGCAGCTTGCGCGGCAGGGAAAGTGGCTACACCTTC	TRBJ1-2	.	.	TRBV5-1
CSKRGLNTDTQYF	TGCAGTAAAAGGGGCCTTAACACAGATACGCAGTATTTT	TRBJ2-3	.	.	TRBV29-1
CAIRGQGDSPLHF	TGTGCCATCAGGGGACAGGGTGATTCACCCCTCCACTTT	TRBJ1-6	TRBD1	.	TRBV10-3
CASSQNRGTNEKLFF	TGCGCCAGCAGCCAAAACCGCGGTACTAATGAAAAACTGTTTTTT	TRBJ1-4	.	.	TRBV4-3